The table lists the clone carrying this T cell receptor (beta chain) with many counts. No antigen is known for it. The V and J ends lost 6 bases and 3 bases, in that order; junction bases with no gene match: 11. The CDR3 consists of 18 residues. Germline V gene lookup returns CDR1 WSHSY and CDR2 SAAADI. TCR beta CDR3 amplification used RNA transcripts. RT-PCR in the first round used HTBI primers; a second-round multiplex PCR followed. MiXCR, run by TCRdb on the multiplex PCR reads, gives a single entry per CDR3 protein. The repertoire consists of over 500,000 distinct CDR3 sequences, with 22% occurring once and the leading ten covering more than 5.5%. The data were taken from a study of Graves' ophthalmopathy and Graves' hyperthyroidism. General study findings and limits: Among expanded thyroid clonotypes above 0.001 frequency, most also occurred in blood. A 13-signature model separated ophthalmopathy from stable hyperthyroidism, reaching around 90% sensitivity and roughly 84% specificity cross-validated.

By definition, stable hyperthyroidism involved no ophthalmopathy within 18 months of follow-up. The sample consisted of peripheral blood. This TCR was recovered from a woman aged 18-29 years with stable Graves' hyperthyroidism. Some clones in this sample may be carry-over from other donors' samples. The genes are TRBV10-2 and TRBJ2-7; 16 bases fit TRBD2. CDR3 in DNA: TGCGCCAGCAGAACAAGGCCGGGACTAGCGGGAGGGAACTACGAGCAGTACTTC. It specifies CASRTRPGLAGGNYEQYF.